This T cell receptor beta chain was obtained from a study of PD-L1 blockade in urothelial cancer. Background on the study: Anywhere from 0 to 3 prior chemotherapy regimens had been received by patients. The median number of T cells present in blood samples was about 130,000.

Time point meaning: pretreatment peripheral blood. Using immunoSEQ multiplex PCR, the repertoire was profiled, and TCRdb retains in-frame clones only, with some absent. The sample holds tens of thousands of clones; around 87% are singletons and the top ten take 1.6%. Germline values: CDR1 SGHRS, CDR2 YFSETQ. There are 15 residues in the CDR3. J gave up 7 bases and V 3 bases, and 10 bases lay outside the gene matches. V is TRBV5-1 and J is TRBJ2-5; 9 bases fit TRBD1. The material sequenced was PBMCs, taken around atezolizumab (anti-PD-L1) treatment. The TCR sequence derives from a man aged 60-69 years with urothelial cancer. The CDR3 coding sequence is TGCGCCAGCAGCTCCCAGGACAGGGGCGGTGGGACCCAGTACTTC. Translation: CASSSQDRGGGTQYF.